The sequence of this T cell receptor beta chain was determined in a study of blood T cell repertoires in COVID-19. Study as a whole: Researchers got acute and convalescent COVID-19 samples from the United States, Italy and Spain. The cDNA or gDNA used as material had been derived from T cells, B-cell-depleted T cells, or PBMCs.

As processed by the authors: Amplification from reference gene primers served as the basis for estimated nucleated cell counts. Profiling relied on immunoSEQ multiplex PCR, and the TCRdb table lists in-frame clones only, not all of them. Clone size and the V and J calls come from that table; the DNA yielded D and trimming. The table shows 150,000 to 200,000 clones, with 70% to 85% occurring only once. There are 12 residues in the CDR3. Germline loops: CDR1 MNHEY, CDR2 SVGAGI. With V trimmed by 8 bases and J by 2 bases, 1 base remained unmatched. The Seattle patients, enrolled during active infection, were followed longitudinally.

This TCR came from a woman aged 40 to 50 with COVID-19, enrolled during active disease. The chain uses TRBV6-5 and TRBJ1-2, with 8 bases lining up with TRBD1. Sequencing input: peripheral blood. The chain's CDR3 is CASHRGNYGYTF. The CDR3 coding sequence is TGTGCCAGCCACAGGGGGAACTATGGCTACACCTTC.